The 23 T cell receptor beta chains listed next were all sequenced from one sample in a study of response to subunit inactivated influenza vaccine. TCRdb re-called the RT-PCR reads through MiXCR, storing one row per CDR3 protein. The sample shows roughly 670,000 distinct CDR3 sequences, about 15% of them seen only once. Here the sequenced sample was PBMCs from blood, taken 14 to 15 days before vaccination. These TCRs come from a man aged 45-65 years who received an inactivated influenza vaccine.

This clonotype was observed a handful of times. The rearrangement uses TRBV5-1 and TRBJ1-5, with a tentative D call TRBD1 (6 bases). V was trimmed by 0 bases and J by 7 bases, leaving 14 bases between them. From germline, CDR1 is SGHRS and CDR2 YFSETQ. This CDR3 has 15 amino acids. The CDR3 reads CASSLAGVPEQPQHF. In DNA, the CDR3 is TGCGCCAGCAGCTTGGCAGGGGTCCCGGAACAGCCCCAGCATTTT.

The chain carries TRBV6-1 and TRBJ1-1, with D tentatively TRBD1 (5 bases). The germline gives CDR1 MNHNS, CDR2 SASEGT. The CDR3 is 13 residues long. Between the trimmed V and J ends, which lost 4 bases and 5 bases, there was a span of 11 bases. CDR3 residues: CASSGQRLTEAFF. CDR3 bases: TGTGCCAGCAGTGGACAGAGGCTTACTGAAGCTTTCTTT.

Worth noting for this clonotype: Its ends do not fully match the called genes, so a read error is possible. The genes are TRBV28 and TRBJ1-5, with a weak D call TRBD1 (6 bases). This CDR3 spans 11 amino acids. Per the germline V gene, CDR1 is MDHEN and CDR2 is SYDVKM. This chain's CDR3 is CASSFGQPPHF. The CDR3 DNA is TGTGCCAGCAGTTTCGGACAGCCCCCGCATTTT.

This clonotype was found a few times. The chain has TRBV20-1 and TRBJ2-7; 11 bases line up with TRBD1. The CDR3 consists of 13 residues. Germline CDR1 DFQATT, CDR2 SNEGSKA (reference sequence). The CDR3 reads CSAGQGASYEQYF. Here the CDR3 DNA reads TGCAGCGCCGGACAGGGGGCATCCTACGAGCAGTACTTC.

This clonotype was picked up a small number of times. The CDR3: CASSNRDRVHNEQFF. The CDR3 DNA is TGCGCCAGCAGCAACCGGGACAGGGTTCACAATGAGCAGTTCTTC. J is TRBJ2-1 and V is TRBV5-1, with 9 positions matching TRBD1. This CDR3 region has 15 residues. CDR1 is SGHRS and CDR2 is YFSETQ in the germline V gene. J was trimmed by 5 bases and V by 4 bases; bases with no gene match: 7.

This clonotype has only a few counts. The chain is built from TRBV11-1 and TRBJ2-1; the match to TRBD2 covers 12 bases. Trimming cost V 4 bases and J 3 bases; bases outside gene matches: 13. CDR1 SGHAT and CDR2 FQDESV come from the germline V gene (reference sequence). This CDR3 has 19 amino acids. DNA for the CDR3: TGTGCCAGCAGCTCACAGGGGCGACTAGCGGGAGTACTCTACAATGAGCAGTTCTTC. It specifies CASSSQGRLAGVLYNEQFF. The variable domain in full, completed from reference TRBV11-1 and TRBJ2-1, reads EAEVAQSPRYKITEKSQAVAFWCDPISGHATLYWYRQILGQGPELLVQFQDESVVDDSQLPKDRFSAERLKGVDSTLKIQPAELGDSAMYLCASSSQGRLAGVLYNEQFFGPGTRLTVL.

This clonotype was observed a handful of times. V and J are TRBV27 and TRBJ2-1; D perhaps matches TRBD2 (5 bases). Germline V CDR1 and CDR2: MNHEY, SMNVEV (reference sequence). This CDR3 region has 13 residues. V lost 4 bases and J lost 7, with 11 bases in between. CDR3 sequence reads: CASSWTGWNEQFF. CDR3 DNA: TGTGCCAGCAGTTGGACGGGATGGAATGAGCAGTTCTTC.

V usage is TRBV27 and J usage is TRBJ2-7; 8 nucleotides align to TRBD1. With 5 bases clipped from V and 4 bases from J, the junction kept 13 bases outside the gene matches. The CDR3 is made up of 16 amino acids. From germline, CDR1 is MNHEY and CDR2 SMNVEV (reference sequence). CDR3 loop: CASSITPGQALYEQYF. The CDR3 bases are TGTGCCAGCAGTATAACACCGGGACAGGCTTTATACGAGCAGTACTTC.

There are many counts of this clonotype. The chain recombines TRBV29-1 with TRBJ2-5; perhaps TRBD1 as D (6 bases). The germline V and J ends were trimmed by 8 bases and 1 base, with 11 bases remaining between them. Germline V gene data show CDR1 as SQVTM and CDR2 as ANQGSEA. This CDR3 comprises 12 residues. The CDR3 loop is CSLTGIQETQYF. The CDR3 coding sequence is TGCAGCCTTACAGGGATCCAAGAGACCCAGTACTTC.

The rearrangement links TRBV11-2 to TRBJ2-1; D remains unclear. V dropped 2 bases and J dropped 7 bases, with 12 bases sitting between them. The CDR3 sequence is 14 residues long. From germline, CDR1 is SGHAT and CDR2 FQNNGV. Here the CDR3 DNA reads TGTGCCAGCAGCTTAATAAGCTCTTTAAATGAGCAGTTCTTC. The encoded protein is CASSLISSLNEQFF.

This clonotype was seen a few times. The chain has TRBV2 and TRBJ2-1; 7 nucleotides agree with TRBD1. The CDR3 consists of 15 residues. The germline CDR1 and CDR2 sequences are SNHLY and FYNNEI. Trimming at V came to 4 bases and at J to 4 bases, leaving 7 bases not matched to a gene. The CDR3 loop is CASSAGDSLYNEQFF. DNA of the CDR3: TGTGCCAGCAGTGCCGGGGACAGCCTGTACAATGAGCAGTTCTTC.

The chain links TRBV11-2 to TRBJ1-2; TRBD1 agrees at 12 bases. The germline V gene has CDR1 SGHAT and CDR2 FQNNGV. Trimming cost V 0 bases and J 8 bases; bases outside gene matches: 10. CDR3 length: 17 amino acids. This CDR3 reads CASSLEVSGQGARGYTF. CDR3 coding DNA: TGTGCCAGCAGCTTAGAAGTATCGGGACAGGGGGCTCGGGGCTACACCTTC.

V is TRBV10-3 and J is TRBJ1-1; the D gene is possibly TRBD1 (6 bases). This CDR3 is built from 16 residues. The V end was cut by 11 bases, the J end by 0 bases, with 22 bases between. Germline values: CDR1 ENHRY, CDR2 SYGVKD. The CDR3 sequence: CASQGDSRGMNTEAFF. DNA for the CDR3: TGTGCCTCCCAGGGTGACTCCAGGGGTATGAACACTGAAGCTTTCTTT.

The rearrangement links TRBV20-1 to TRBJ2-1; D may be TRBD1 (5 bases). The germline V gene has CDR1 DFQATT and CDR2 SNEGSKA (reference sequence). The CDR3 has 17 amino acids. V lost 2 bases, J lost 5 bases, and 22 bases lay in between. The CDR3 protein is CSARSPIQGMLNNEQFF. The CDR3 region has the DNA TGCAGTGCTAGATCACCGATTCAGGGAATGTTGAACAATGAGCAGTTCTTC.

CDR3 sequence (DNA): TGTGCCAGCAGCGGGAGCAGGGATAGCAATCAGCCCCAGCATTTT. As protein: CASSGSRDSNQPQHF. This sequence joins TRBV5-6 and TRBJ1-5; a possible D gene is TRBD1 (5 bases). In germline, CDR1 is SGHDT, CDR2 YYEEEE. Trimming removed 4 bases from V and 0 bases from J, with 11 bases in between. CDR3 length: 15 residues.

This clonotype was seen many times. The chain combines TRBV28 with TRBJ1-4, with D tentatively TRBD1 (5 bases). The V and J ends lost 2 bases and 10 bases respectively, with 20 bases between them. The CDR3 extends over 16 amino acids. The V gene's germline CDR1 is MDHEN and CDR2 SYDVKM. DNA of the CDR3: TGTGCCAGCAGTTTAGCTTGGGACGGGGGTTTCGGAAAACTGTTTTTT. The encoded protein is CASSLAWDGGFGKLFF.

This clonotype turned up a few times. The chain recombines TRBV3-1 with TRBJ2-3; D uncertain. The CDR3 is 17 amino acids. Germline V gene data show CDR1 as LGHDT and CDR2 as YNNKEL (reference sequence). Trimming removed 0 bases at V and 8 bases at J, with 21 bases between. The CDR3, as DNA: TGTGCCAGCAGCCAAGAACTCGGGTTCCGGGTGGGTCTTACGCAGTATTTT. Protein product: CASSQELGFRVGLTQYF.

The chain is built from TRBV4-1 and TRBJ1-5, with unresolved D. V was trimmed by 0 bases and J by 0 bases, leaving 6 bases between them. The CDR3 loop spans 15 amino acids. In germline, CDR1 is MGHRA, CDR2 YSYEKL. Written as DNA, the CDR3 is TGCGCCAGCAGCCAAGATTCTTATAGCAATCAGCCCCAGCATTTT. This translates into CASSQDSYSNQPQHF.

V usage is TRBV7-2 and J usage is TRBJ2-7; D might be TRBD1 (6 bases). With 5 bases removed from V and 2 bases from J, the gap between germline ends came to 16 bases. Germline V gene sequence: CDR1 SGHTA, CDR2 FQGNSA. This CDR3 spans 15 amino acids. CDR3 loop: CASSLRQVVAYEQYF. CDR3 DNA sequence: TGTGCCAGCAGCCTCCGACAGGTGGTCGCCTACGAGCAGTACTTC.

This clonotype showed up just a few times. The chain joins TRBV4-1 to TRBJ2-3; 8 bases are a match to TRBD2. The trim removed 1 base at V and 5 bases at J, leaving 5 bases unmatched. Germline CDR1 and CDR2: MGHRA and YSYEKL. The CDR3 is 15 residues long. The CDR3 region has the DNA TGCGCCAGCAGCCAAGGGGGCGGGGGGAGAGATACGCAGTATTTT. It translates to CASSQGGGGRDTQYF.

This clonotype was seen a handful of times. This rearrangement joins TRBV12-5 to TRBJ1-2; D possibly corresponds to TRBD1 (6 bases). The CDR3 covers 14 residues. Per the germline V gene, CDR1 is LGHNT and CDR2 is FRNRAP. Trimming cost V 2 bases and J 4 bases, with 11 bases left between them. CDR3 region: CASGLSGQTYGYTF. The CDR3 bases are TGTGCTAGTGGTTTGTCTGGACAGACCTATGGCTACACCTTC.

This clonotype was detected a few times. V is TRBV19 and J is TRBJ2-1; D may be TRBD2 (5 bases). CDR1 and CDR2 from the germline V gene are LNHDA and SQIVND (reference sequence). The CDR3 covers 14 residues. V lost 6 bases and J lost 3, with 12 bases in between. CDR3 DNA sequence: TGTGCCAGTAGAGGGAGAGAACTCTACAATGAGCAGTTCTTC. Amino acid sequence: CASRGRELYNEQFF.

There are a few counts of this clonotype. In DNA form, the CDR3 reads TGTGCCAGCAGCTTAGCGACAGGGGAGGCCTACGAGCAGTACTTC. Translating gives CASSLATGEAYEQYF. The chain employs TRBV7-9 and TRBJ2-7, with 8 bases matching TRBD1. Per the germline V gene, CDR1 is SEHNR and CDR2 is FQNEAQ (reference sequence). This CDR3 is 15 amino acids long. The V and J ends lost 0 bases and 2 bases, in that order; junction bases with no gene match: 3.